The 6 T cell receptor beta chains given below trace back to one sample, sequenced in a study of T cell responses to AZD1222 COVID-19 vaccine. Method: immunoSEQ multiplex PCR; TCRdb's copy keeps in-frame clones and lacks some. The sample includes about 120,000 clones, 70% to 90% of them seen just once. Sequenced material: peripheral blood, taken on day 0 of AZD1222 vaccination. These receptors all come from an adult in good health.

This chain uses TRBV30 with TRBJ1-1, with D unresolved. V lost 2 bases, J lost 7 bases, and 14 bases lay in between. Germline V CDR1 and CDR2: GTSNPN, SVGIG (reference sequence). The CDR3 length is 13 residues. The CDR3 DNA reads TGTGCCTGGAGTTCCCCGCGGAGGGTTGAAGCTTTCTTT. It encodes CAWSSPRRVEAFF. The full variable domain, in which reference TRBV30 and TRBJ1-1 provide the parts outside the CDR3, is SQTIHQWPATLVQPVGSPLSLECTVEGTSNPNLYWYRQAAGRGLQLLFYSVGIGQISSEVPQNLSASRPQDRQFILSSKKLLLSDSGFYLCAWSSPRRVEAFFGQGTRLTVV.

This clone has more than one count but fewer than ten. The V and J genes are TRBV3-1 (or the pseudogene TRBV3-2) and TRBJ2-7; TRBD2 matches at 14 bases. J lost 2 bases, V lost 4 bases, and 4 bases had no gene match. Germline V CDR1 and CDR2: LGHDT, YNNKEL (reference sequence). CDR3 length: 16 residues. This chain's CDR3 is CASSPGTSGGAYEQYF. The CDR3 DNA is TGTGCCAGCAGCCCGGGGACTAGCGGGGGAGCCTACGAGCAGTACTTC.

This clone was observed a few times. The chain is built from TRBV9 and TRBJ2-1, with TRBD2 identical over 10 bases. This CDR3 has 15 amino acids. Germline CDR1 SGDLS, CDR2 YYNGEE. V gave up 3 bases and J gave up 1 base; unmatched junction bases: 1. For the CDR3, the DNA is TGTGCCAGCAGCGCGGGACTAGCGTCCTACAATGAGCAGTTCTTC. This sequence encodes CASSAGLASYNEQFF. Drawing the rest from reference TRBV9 and TRBJ2-1, the complete variable domain is DSGVTQTPKHLITATGQRVTLRCSPRSGDLSVYWYQQSLDQGLQFLIQYYNGEERAKGNILERFSAQQFPDLHSELNLSSLELGDSALYFCASSAGLASYNEQFFGPGTRLTVL.

This clone has just a few counts. The chain uses TRBV27 and TRBJ1-1; weak D call: TRBD1 (5 bases). The CDR3 is 13 amino acids. With 7 bases removed from V and 0 bases from J, the gap between germline ends came to 9 bases. The germline V gene has CDR1 MNHEY and CDR2 SMNVEV (reference sequence). This CDR3 is CASTGPMNTEAFF. CDR3 DNA: TGTGCCAGCACGGGGCCCATGAACACTGAAGCTTTCTTT.

V usage is TRBV11-2 and J usage is TRBJ2-7; 8 nucleotides agree with TRBD2. CDR1 and CDR2 (germline): SGHAT, FQNNGV. V trimming: 5 bases; J trimming: 5 bases; junction bases outside the gene matches: 8. CDR3 length equals 14 residues. This CDR3 is CASSLSGDFHEQYF. Written as DNA, the CDR3 is TGTGCCAGCAGCCTTAGCGGGGATTTCCACGAGCAGTACTTC. Supplemented by reference TRBV11-2 and TRBJ2-7, the full variable domain reads EAGVAQSPRYKIIEKRQSVAFWCNPISGHATLYWYQQILGQGPKLLIQFQNNGVVDDSQLPKDRFSAERLKGVDSTLKIQPAKLEDSAVYLCASSLSGDFHEQYFGPGTRLTVT.

The chain uses TRBV5-4 and TRBJ2-2, with a possible D match to TRBD2 (5 bases). CDR1 and CDR2 from the germline V gene are SGHNT and YYREEE (reference sequence). This CDR3 is 14 amino acids long. Trimming took off 6 bases at V and 8 bases at J, with 17 bases between the two ends. CDR3: CASNLAIGQGELFF. CDR3 coding DNA: TGTGCCAGCAACCTAGCTATCGGCCAGGGGGAGCTGTTTTTT.